These 32 T cell receptor beta chains were sequenced from one sample in a study of cytomegalovirus exposure and HLA in healthy donors. Use of 60 Vbeta and 13 Jbeta primers characterized the PCR. Some clones are missing from TCRdb's copy, which holds only in-frame ones; the method was immunoSEQ multiplex PCR. The sample yields over 150,000 clones, around 80% seen once. The sample comprised PBMCs. The source is a woman aged 50 to 60 in good health and CMV-seropositive.

V and J are TRBV28 and TRBJ2-3; the D gene is possibly TRBD1 (5 bases). Germline V CDR1 and CDR2: MDHEN, SYDVKM. V shed 10 bases and J shed 5 bases, with 16 bases lying between them. This CDR3 has 13 amino acids. The CDR3 here is CAISIGVEDTQYF. CDR3 bases: TGTGCCATATCAATAGGGGTAGAAGATACGCAGTATTTT.

The genes are TRBV9 and TRBJ2-1; 7 bases fit TRBD1. CDR3 length: 14 residues. The ends lost 4 bases at V and 8 bases at J; junction bases unmatched: 9. Germline CDR1 SGDLS, CDR2 YYNGEE. CDR3 residues: CASSPRGLGDEQFF. CDR3 bases: TGTGCCAGCAGCCCCAGGGGGTTAGGGGATGAGCAGTTCTTC.

A few counts support this clone. The chain is built from TRBV11-3 and TRBJ1-2; D is undetermined. The germline V gene has CDR1 SGHNT and CDR2 YENEEA. The CDR3 is 15 amino acids. Trimming pared 3 bases from V and 6 bases from J, leaving 17 bases between. CDR3 DNA sequence: TGTGCCAGCAGCTTGGGAATATCCGGGAGACATGGCTACACCTTC. Protein product: CASSLGISGRHGYTF.

The chain links TRBV11-2 to TRBJ1-1, with no clear D. The V and J ends lost 2 bases and 1 base respectively, with 5 bases between them. CDR1 SGHAT and CDR2 FQNNGV come from the germline V gene. This CDR3 is built from 13 residues. The CDR3 sequence is CASSLNRNTEAFF. As DNA, the CDR3 is TGTGCCAGCAGCTTAAACAGGAACACTGAAGCTTTCTTT.

The chain recombines TRBV7-2 with TRBJ1-2; possible D gene TRBD1, 6 bases. Germline CDR1 reads SGHTA; CDR2 reads FQGNSA. The CDR3 runs 13 residues. The V end lost 6 bases, the J end lost 7 bases, and 15 bases lay between the germline ends. The CDR3, as DNA: TGTGCCAGCAGAAGGGGGGGGGTAGGTGGCTACACCTTC. Translated: CASRRGGVGGYTF.

The rearrangement links TRBV15 to TRBJ2-5; weak D call: TRBD1 (5 bases). This CDR3 spans 15 amino acids. V gave up 2 bases and J gave up 5 bases, with 15 bases separating them. The germline V gene encodes CDR1 LNHNV and CDR2 YYDKDF (reference sequence). For the CDR3, the DNA is TGTGCCACCAGCAGAAATCTGGGGCTAGGGGAGACCCAGTACTTC. This gives the protein CATSRNLGLGETQYF.

This sequence joins TRBV5-8 and TRBJ1-4; D remains unclear. The CDR3 runs to 13 residues. The germline V gene encodes CDR1 SGHTS and CDR2 YDEGEE. V dropped 4 bases and J dropped 8 bases, with 12 bases sitting between them. CDR3 in DNA: TGTGCCAGCAGCCCATACAGCGGGGAAAAACTGTTTTTT. Protein sequence: CASSPYSGEKLFF.

The V and J genes are TRBV2 and TRBJ2-7; 7 bases map to TRBD1. CDR1 is SNHLY and CDR2 is FYNNEI in the germline V gene. J was trimmed by 4 bases and V by 7 bases; bases with no gene match: 13. The CDR3 loop spans 15 amino acids. The DNA for the CDR3 is TGTGCCAGCACCACCTTAGGGGGCGACCGGTACGAGCAGTACTTC. Protein: CASTTLGGDRYEQYF.

This clone was counted a few times. The chain is built from TRBV5-8 and TRBJ2-7; a weak D match, TRBD2 (5 bases). CDR1 and CDR2 (germline): SGHTS, YDEGEE. This CDR3 has 16 amino acids. The V gene lost 4 bases and the J gene lost 1 base, with 18 bases spanning the gap. CDR3 residues: CASSLPFEGRSYEQYF. CDR3 bases: TGTGCCAGCAGCCTACCGTTTGAAGGGAGATCCTACGAGCAGTACTTC.

This clone was seen a single time. V gene TRBV5-1 combines with J gene TRBJ2-5; D might be TRBD1 (6 bases). Germline loops: CDR1 SGHRS, CDR2 YFSETQ. Trimming cost V 1 base and J 3 bases, with 13 bases left between them. This CDR3 spans 15 amino acids. Here the CDR3 DNA reads TGCGCCAGCAGCTTGCTTGGGGGCGAGGAAGAGACCCAGTACTTC. Protein: CASSLLGGEEETQYF.

V gene TRBV5-1 combines with J gene TRBJ2-3, with D possibly matching TRBD1 (5 bases). V lost 0 bases and J 0 bases, leaving 11 bases between the germline ends. Per the germline V gene, CDR1 is SGHRS and CDR2 is YFSETQ. This CDR3 has 16 amino acids. The CDR3 DNA sequence: TGCGCCAGCAGCTTGGAGGGGCAGGGAAGCACAGATACGCAGTATTTT. It yields the protein CASSLEGQGSTDTQYF.

This clone was counted between two and nine times. The V gene is TRBV10-1, the J gene TRBJ2-5; the D gene is possibly TRBD1 (5 bases). Matching the DNA end better, TRBJ2-7 makes the J call doubtful. CDR1 is WNHNN and CDR2 is SYGVQD in the germline V gene (reference sequence). This CDR3 has 17 residues. DNA of the CDR3: TGCGCCAGCAGTGAGCCCTCCGGGTGGCAAGGGGCCTACGAGCAGTACTTC. Translated, it gives CASSEPSGWQGAYEQYF.

This chain joins TRBV28 and TRBJ2-7; 13 bases agree with TRBD2. Losses at the gene ends were 6 bases for V and 6 bases for J; bases not matched to a gene: 8. Germline lookup yields CDR1 MDHEN and CDR2 SYDVKM. This CDR3 has 15 residues. CDR3 protein: CASSRGLAGVGEQYF. The CDR3 region has the DNA TGTGCCAGCAGCCGCGGACTAGCGGGAGTTGGCGAGCAGTACTTC.

The chain couples TRBV7-9 to TRBJ2-3; the match to TRBD2 covers 8 bases. Trimming took 1 base from V and 14 from J; bases not matched to a gene: 5. The CDR3 has 12 amino acids. Germline values: CDR1 SEHNR, CDR2 FQNEAQ (reference sequence). CDR3 DNA: TGTGCCAGCAGCTTAGAGACTAGCGAGCGGTATTTT. Protein product: CASSLETSERYF.

The V and J genes are TRBV5-6 and TRBJ2-5, with 9 bases that match TRBD2. This CDR3 is 15 amino acids long. Looked up from germline, CDR1 is SGHDT and CDR2 is YYEEEE. J lost 1 base, V lost 4 bases, and 5 bases had no gene match. The CDR3 region is CASSPRRGGQETQYF. The CDR3 DNA is TGTGCCAGCAGCCCCCGGCGGGGGGGCCAAGAGACCCAGTACTTC.

V usage is TRBV19 and J usage is TRBJ1-5; TRBD1 matches at 7 bases. The CDR3 runs to 14 residues. The V and J ends lost 5 bases and 4 bases, in that order; junction bases with no gene match: 5. Germline CDR1 reads LNHDA; CDR2 reads SQIVND (reference sequence). The CDR3 DNA sequence: TGTGCCAGTAGTCCCATGACAGGGAATCAGCCCCAGCATTTT. As protein: CASSPMTGNQPQHF.

This clone was recorded a few times. This chain joins TRBV5-1 and TRBJ1-1, with D unclear. Deletions cut 5 bases from V and 1 base from J, with 12 bases between. Per the germline V gene, CDR1 is SGHRS and CDR2 is YFSETQ. CDR3 length equals 14 residues. The CDR3 DNA sequence: TGCGCCAGCAGTTTTACCCGGGAGAACACTGAAGCTTTCTTT. Translation gives CASSFTRENTEAFF.

This clone qualifies as medium-sized. The chain employs TRBV4-2 and TRBJ1-4; 9 bases agree with TRBD1. The V gene end was trimmed by 1 base and the J gene end by 7 bases; junction bases not matched to a gene: 7. Looked up from germline, CDR1 is LGHNA and CDR2 is YNFKEQ. This CDR3 contains 16 residues. CDR3 nucleotides: TGTGCCAGCAGCCAAGGAGCGGGACAGGGAGTTGAAAAACTGTTTTTT. Protein product: CASSQGAGQGVEKLFF.

With regard to this clone: The sample carries other DNA sequences with the same CDR3. The rearrangement uses TRBV12-5 and TRBJ2-7, with D uncertain. Germline V CDR1 and CDR2: LGHNT, FRNRAP. Trimming took 5 bases from V and 7 from J, leaving 12 bases between them. This CDR3 comprises 12 residues. The CDR3 DNA reads as TGTGCTAGTGGTCCGACAAAGTCTGAGCAGTACTTC. Amino acid sequence: CASGPTKSEQYF.

The table lists this clone with a count of one. The chain joins TRBV7-9 to TRBJ2-7; D gene unclear. The V end lost 4 bases, the J end lost 2 bases, and 9 bases lay between the germline ends. This CDR3 has 13 residues. The V gene's germline CDR1 is SEHNR and CDR2 FQNEAQ (reference sequence). CDR3 protein: CASSSGRAYEQYF. CDR3 coding DNA: TGTGCCAGCAGCTCGGGTCGGGCCTACGAGCAGTACTTC.

V usage is TRBV18 and J usage is TRBJ2-2, with 11 bases aligning to TRBD2. Germline-derived CDR1 and CDR2 are KGHSH and LQKENI. V was pared by 8 bases and J by 4 bases, with 15 bases of the junction left unmatched. The CDR3 runs 18 residues. The chain's CDR3 is CASLLTSGTTRGTGELFF. The CDR3 DNA reads TGTGCCAGCCTCCTGACTAGCGGGACCACTCGGGGCACCGGGGAGCTGTTTTTT.

The rearrangement uses TRBV11-3 and TRBJ1-1; 7 positions agree with TRBD1. The junction had 7 bases not matched to a gene; V was cut back by 5 bases and J by 1 base. This CDR3 region has 15 residues. Germline lookup yields CDR1 SGHNT and CDR2 YENEEA. In nucleotides, the CDR3 is TGTGCCAGCAGCCCGTCGGGACAGAAGAACACTGAAGCTTTCTTT. As protein: CASSPSGQKNTEAFF. The full variable domain, with the rest looked up from reference TRBV11-3 and TRBJ1-1, is EAGVVQSPRYKIIEKKQPVAFWCNPISGHNTLYWYLQNLGQGPELLIRYENEEAVDDSQLPKDRFSAERLKGVDSTLKIQPAELGDSAVYLCASSPSGQKNTEAFFGQGTRLTVV.

This chain connects TRBV4-1 to TRBJ2-5; D gene unclear. V lost 4 bases and J lost 5, with 17 bases in between. CDR1 is MGHRA and CDR2 is YSYEKL in the germline V gene. This CDR3 has 15 amino acids. Here the CDR3 reads CASSPSPRVGETQYF. CDR3 nucleotide sequence: TGCGCCAGCAGCCCTTCCCCCCGGGTAGGCGAGACCCAGTACTTC.

The CDR3, as DNA: TGTGCCAGCAGCCCTAGCCTGAACACCGGGGAGCTGTTTTTT. Amino acid sequence: CASSPSLNTGELFF. The chain is built from TRBV5-4 and TRBJ2-2; possibly TRBD2 for D (5 bases). V dropped 4 bases and J dropped 1 base, with 8 bases sitting between them. Germline V gives CDR1 SGHNT, CDR2 YYREEE (reference sequence). This CDR3 is 14 amino acids long.

This clone has just a few counts. This chain connects TRBV27 to TRBJ2-7, with a possible D match to TRBD1 (7 bases). The germline CDR1 and CDR2 sequences are MNHEY and SMNVEV (reference sequence). Between the trimmed V and J ends, which lost 5 bases and 3 bases, there was a span of 14 bases. This CDR3 has 14 amino acids. The chain's CDR3 is CASSAGQRGYEQYF. The CDR3 DNA sequence: TGTGCCAGCAGTGCGGGACAGCGCGGCTACGAGCAGTACTTC.

This clone was detected a few times. This chain links TRBV11-2 with TRBJ2-7; a weak D match, TRBD1 (5 bases). Germline V gene lookup returns CDR1 SGHAT and CDR2 FQNNGV. This CDR3 has 13 amino acids. Between the trimmed V and J ends, which lost 0 bases and 5 bases, there was a span of 8 bases. In DNA, the CDR3 is TGTGCCAGCAGCTTAGAACAGGTCCACGAGCAGTACTTC. Protein sequence: CASSLEQVHEQYF.

V is TRBV27 and J is TRBJ1-4; 7 positions agree with TRBD1. The CDR3 length is 18 residues. V was clipped by 5 bases and J by 3 bases; unmatched bases: 15. Germline V gene sequence: CDR1 MNHEY, CDR2 SMNVEV (reference sequence). The CDR3 DNA is TGTGCCAGCAGTAGGAGGGTTAGCTTGCAGGGGGCTAATGAAAAACTGTTTTTT. This encodes CASSRRVSLQGANEKLFF.

The chain employs TRBV4-3 and TRBJ1-2; TRBD1 might be the D (6 bases). Germline V gives CDR1 LGHNA, CDR2 YSLEER. This CDR3 has 16 amino acids. The V end was cut by 0 bases, the J end by 8 bases, with 19 bases between. The CDR3 spells CASSQDQHRDVRGYTF. The CDR3 DNA reads TGCGCCAGCAGCCAAGATCAACACAGGGACGTTCGCGGCTACACCTTC.

This chain uses TRBV9 with TRBJ1-2; D is possibly TRBD1 (6 bases). The CDR3 has 14 amino acids. Germline V gene data show CDR1 as SGDLS and CDR2 as YYNGEE. Trimming cost V 0 bases and J 8 bases, with 14 bases left between them. The CDR3 reads CASSVAGRGTGYTF. The CDR3 bases are TGTGCCAGCAGCGTAGCTGGCAGGGGAACCGGCTACACCTTC.

The genes are TRBV11-3 and TRBJ2-3, with 7 bases matching TRBD2. Germline assignment: CDR1 SGHNT and CDR2 YENEEA. The CDR3 is made up of 15 amino acids. V dropped 6 bases and J dropped 1; count of bases not matched to a gene: 7. DNA of the CDR3: TGTGCCAGCAGTCAGGTGGGGGGGGGCACAGATACGCAGTATTTT. The encoded protein is CASSQVGGGTDTQYF.

CDR3 sequence: CASSWTVYYGYTF. The CDR3 bases are TGTGCCAGCAGTTGGACAGTTTACTATGGCTACACCTTC. The genes are TRBV6-5 and TRBJ1-2, with TRBD1 as a possible D gene (6 bases). V was clipped by 4 bases and J by 3 bases, with 9 bases between them. The CDR3 extends over 13 amino acids. CDR1 and CDR2 from the germline V gene are MNHEY and SVGAGI.

Comment on this clone: The sample contains more than one DNA sequence encoding this CDR3. This chain joins TRBV19 and TRBJ2-6, with D unclear. The CDR3 totals 15 residues. The V end lost 1 base, the J end lost 0 bases, and 4 bases lay between the germline ends. The germline gives CDR1 LNHDA, CDR2 SQIVND (reference sequence). The CDR3 reads CASSIAVSGANVLTF. The CDR3, as DNA: TGTGCCAGTAGTATAGCGGTCTCTGGGGCCAACGTCCTGACTTTC.